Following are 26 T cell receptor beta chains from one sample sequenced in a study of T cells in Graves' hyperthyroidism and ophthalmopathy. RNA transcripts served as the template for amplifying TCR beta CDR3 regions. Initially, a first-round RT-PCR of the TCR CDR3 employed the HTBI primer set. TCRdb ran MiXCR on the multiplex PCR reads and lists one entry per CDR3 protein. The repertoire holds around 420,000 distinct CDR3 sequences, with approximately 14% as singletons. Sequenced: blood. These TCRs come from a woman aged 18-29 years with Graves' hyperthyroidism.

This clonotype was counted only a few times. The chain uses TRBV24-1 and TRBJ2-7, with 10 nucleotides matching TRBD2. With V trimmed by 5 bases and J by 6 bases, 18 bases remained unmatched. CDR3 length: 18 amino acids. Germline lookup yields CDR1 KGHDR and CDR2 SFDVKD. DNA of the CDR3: TGTGCCACCAGTGGGGTAGCGGGGGGACACTTCGCCCTTGTCGAGCAGTACTTC. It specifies CATSGVAGGHFALVEQYF.

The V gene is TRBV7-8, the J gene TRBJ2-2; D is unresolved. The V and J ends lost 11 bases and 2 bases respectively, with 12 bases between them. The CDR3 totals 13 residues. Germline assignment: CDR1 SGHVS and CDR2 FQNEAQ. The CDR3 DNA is TGTGCCGGTGGAACACCCAACACCGGGGAGCTGTTTTTT. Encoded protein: CAGGTPNTGELFF.

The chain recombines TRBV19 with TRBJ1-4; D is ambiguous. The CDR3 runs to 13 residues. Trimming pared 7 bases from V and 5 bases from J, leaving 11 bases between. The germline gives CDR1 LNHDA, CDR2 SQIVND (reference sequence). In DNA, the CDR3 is TGTGCCAGTACCGGCCGCCTAAATGAAAAACTGTTTTTT. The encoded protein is CASTGRLNEKLFF.

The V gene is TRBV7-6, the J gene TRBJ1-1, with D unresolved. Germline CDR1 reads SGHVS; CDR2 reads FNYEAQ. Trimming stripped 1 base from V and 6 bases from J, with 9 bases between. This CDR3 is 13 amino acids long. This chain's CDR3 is CASSLGGRAEAFF. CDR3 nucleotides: TGTGCCAGCAGCTTAGGGGGTCGGGCTGAAGCTTTCTTT.

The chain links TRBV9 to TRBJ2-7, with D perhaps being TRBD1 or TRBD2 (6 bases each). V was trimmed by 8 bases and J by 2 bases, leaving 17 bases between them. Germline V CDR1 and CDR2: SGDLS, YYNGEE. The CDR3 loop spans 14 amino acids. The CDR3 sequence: CASSGGRTTYEQYF. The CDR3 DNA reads TGTGCCAGTTCCGGGGGCAGGACGACCTACGAGCAGTACTTC.

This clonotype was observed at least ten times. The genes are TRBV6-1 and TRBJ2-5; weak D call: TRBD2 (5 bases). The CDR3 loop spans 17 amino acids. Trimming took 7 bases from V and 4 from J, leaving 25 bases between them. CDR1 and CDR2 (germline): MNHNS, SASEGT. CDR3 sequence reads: CASISLAPGRSLETQYF. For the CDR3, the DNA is TGTGCCAGCATCTCCCTAGCCCCCGGCCGATCCTTAGAGACCCAGTACTTC.

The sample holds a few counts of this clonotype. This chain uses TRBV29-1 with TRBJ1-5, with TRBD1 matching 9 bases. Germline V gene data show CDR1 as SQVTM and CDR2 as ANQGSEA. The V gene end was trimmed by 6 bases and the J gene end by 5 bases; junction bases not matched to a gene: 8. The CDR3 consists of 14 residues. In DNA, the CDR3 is TGCAGCGTAGCTACAGGGGGCTGGGATCAGCCCCAGCATTTT. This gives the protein CSVATGGWDQPQHF.

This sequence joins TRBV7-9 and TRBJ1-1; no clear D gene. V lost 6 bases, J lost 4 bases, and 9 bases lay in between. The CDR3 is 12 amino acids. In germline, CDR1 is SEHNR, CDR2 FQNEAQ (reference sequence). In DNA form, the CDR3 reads TGTGCCAGCAGTACGTGGGGCACTGAAGCTTTCTTT. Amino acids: CASSTWGTEAFF.

The CDR3 here is CASSYDANRANEKLFF. For the CDR3, the DNA is TGTGCCAGCAGTTACGACGCGAACAGGGCTAATGAAAAACTGTTTTTT. This chain connects TRBV6-2 or TRBV6-3 to TRBJ1-4; D possibly corresponds to TRBD1 (6 bases). The CDR3 runs to 16 residues. Trimming removed 2 bases from V and 3 bases from J, with 13 bases in between. The V gene's germline CDR1 is MNHEY and CDR2 SVGEGT.

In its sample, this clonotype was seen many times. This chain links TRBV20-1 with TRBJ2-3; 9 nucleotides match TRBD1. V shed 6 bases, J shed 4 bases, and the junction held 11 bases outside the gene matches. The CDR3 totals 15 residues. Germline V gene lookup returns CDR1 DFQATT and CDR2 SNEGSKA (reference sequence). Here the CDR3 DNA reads TGCAGTGCGCGTATGGACAGGGGCTCGGCAGATACGCAGTATTTT. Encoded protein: CSARMDRGSADTQYF.

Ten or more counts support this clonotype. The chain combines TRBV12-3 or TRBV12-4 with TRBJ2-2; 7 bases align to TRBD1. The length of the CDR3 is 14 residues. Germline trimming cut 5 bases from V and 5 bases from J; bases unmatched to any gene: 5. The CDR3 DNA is TGTGCCAGCAGTAAGGCGGACAGGACCGGGGAGCTGTTTTTT. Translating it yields CASSKADRTGELFF.

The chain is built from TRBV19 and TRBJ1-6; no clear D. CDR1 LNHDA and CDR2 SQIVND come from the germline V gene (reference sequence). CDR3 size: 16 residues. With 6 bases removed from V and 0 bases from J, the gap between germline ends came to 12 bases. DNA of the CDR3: TGTGCCAGTAGGACTGACCGGAGCTCCTATAATTCACCCCTCCACTTT. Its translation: CASRTDRSSYNSPLHF.

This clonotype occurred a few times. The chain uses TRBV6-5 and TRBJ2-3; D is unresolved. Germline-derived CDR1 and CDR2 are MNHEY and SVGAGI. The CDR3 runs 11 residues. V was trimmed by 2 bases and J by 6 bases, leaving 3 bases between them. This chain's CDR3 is CASSYADTQYF. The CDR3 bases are TGTGCCAGCAGTTACGCCGATACGCAGTATTTT.

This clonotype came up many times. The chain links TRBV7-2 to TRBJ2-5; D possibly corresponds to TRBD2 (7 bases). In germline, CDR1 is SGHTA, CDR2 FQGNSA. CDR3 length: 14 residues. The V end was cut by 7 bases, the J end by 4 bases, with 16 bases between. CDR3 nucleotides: TGTGCCAGCATCCGGGGGGCAGGGCTAGAGACCCAGTACTTC. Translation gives CASIRGAGLETQYF.

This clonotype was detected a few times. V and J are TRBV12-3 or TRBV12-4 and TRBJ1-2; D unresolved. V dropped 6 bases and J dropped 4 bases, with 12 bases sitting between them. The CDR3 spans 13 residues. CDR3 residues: CASSPSPGYGYTF. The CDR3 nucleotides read TGTGCCAGCAGCCCCTCACCCGGCTATGGCTACACCTTC.

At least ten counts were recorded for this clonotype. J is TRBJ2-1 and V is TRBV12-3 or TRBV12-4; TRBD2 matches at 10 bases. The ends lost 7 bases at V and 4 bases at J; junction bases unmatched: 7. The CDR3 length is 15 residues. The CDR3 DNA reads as TGTGCCAGCACCCAGCCGGGACTAGCGTACAATGAGCAGTTCTTC. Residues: CASTQPGLAYNEQFF.

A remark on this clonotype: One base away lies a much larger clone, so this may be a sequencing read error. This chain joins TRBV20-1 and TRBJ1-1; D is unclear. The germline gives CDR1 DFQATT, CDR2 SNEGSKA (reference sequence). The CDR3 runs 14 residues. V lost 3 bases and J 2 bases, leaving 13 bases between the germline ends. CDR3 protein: CSASKMSPNTEAFF. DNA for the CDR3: TGCAGTGCTAGTAAAATGTCCCCTAACACTGAAGCTTTCTTT.

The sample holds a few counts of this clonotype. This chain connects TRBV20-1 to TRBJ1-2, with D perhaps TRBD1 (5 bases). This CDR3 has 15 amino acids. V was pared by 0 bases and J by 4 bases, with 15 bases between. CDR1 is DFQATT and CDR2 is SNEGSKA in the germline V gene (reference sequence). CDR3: CSARDLGREGYGYTF. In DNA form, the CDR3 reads TGCAGTGCTAGAGATCTAGGCAGGGAGGGCTATGGCTACACCTTC.

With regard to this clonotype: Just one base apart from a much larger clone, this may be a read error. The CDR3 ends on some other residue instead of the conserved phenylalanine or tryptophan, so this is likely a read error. Here the CDR3 DNA reads TGTGCCAGCAGTCCCCTCGCGAGAGATGGCTACACCCTC. It specifies CASSPLARDGYTL. This chain connects TRBV28 to TRBJ1-2, with unresolved D. Germline CDR1 and CDR2: MDHEN and SYDVKM. The CDR3 runs 13 residues. Between the trimmed V and J ends, which lost 5 bases and 6 bases, there was a span of 13 bases.

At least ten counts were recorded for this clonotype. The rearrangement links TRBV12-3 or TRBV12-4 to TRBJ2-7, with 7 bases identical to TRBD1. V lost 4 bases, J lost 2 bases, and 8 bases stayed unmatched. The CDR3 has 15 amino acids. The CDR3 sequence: CASSWGQPLTYEQYF. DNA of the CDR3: TGTGCCAGCAGTTGGGGACAGCCCTTGACCTACGAGCAGTACTTC.

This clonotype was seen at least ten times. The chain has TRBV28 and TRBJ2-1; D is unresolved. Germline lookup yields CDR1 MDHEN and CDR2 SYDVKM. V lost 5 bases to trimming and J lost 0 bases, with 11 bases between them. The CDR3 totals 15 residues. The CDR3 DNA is TGTGCCAGCAGTCCCCAACCGAGCTCCTACAATGAGCAGTTCTTC. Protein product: CASSPQPSSYNEQFF.

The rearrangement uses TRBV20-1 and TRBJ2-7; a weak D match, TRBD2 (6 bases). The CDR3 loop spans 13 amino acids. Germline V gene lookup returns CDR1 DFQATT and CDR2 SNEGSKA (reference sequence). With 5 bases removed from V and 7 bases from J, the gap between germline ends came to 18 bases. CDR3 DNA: TGCAGTGCTTTTCCCGGGCTAGCGTGGGAGCAGTACTTC. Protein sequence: CSAFPGLAWEQYF.

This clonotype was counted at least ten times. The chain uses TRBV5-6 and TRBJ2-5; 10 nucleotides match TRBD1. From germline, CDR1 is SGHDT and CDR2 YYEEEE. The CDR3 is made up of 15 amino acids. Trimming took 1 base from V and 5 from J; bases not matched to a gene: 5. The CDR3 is CASSLWDRGWETQYF. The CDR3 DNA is TGTGCCAGCAGCTTGTGGGACAGGGGTTGGGAGACCCAGTACTTC. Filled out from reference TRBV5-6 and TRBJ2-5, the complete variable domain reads DAGVTQSPTHLIKTRGQQVTLRCSPKSGHDTVSWYQQALGQGPQFIFQYYEEEERQRGNFPDRFSGHQFPNYSSELNVNALLLGDSALYLCASSLWDRGWETQYFGPGTRLLVL.

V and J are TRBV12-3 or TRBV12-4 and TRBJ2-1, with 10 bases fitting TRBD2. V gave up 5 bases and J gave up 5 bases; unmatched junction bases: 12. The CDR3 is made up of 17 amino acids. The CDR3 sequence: CASSPPSGGEKNNEQFF. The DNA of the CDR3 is TGTGCCAGCAGTCCCCCTAGCGGGGGAGAAAAAAACAATGAGCAGTTCTTC.

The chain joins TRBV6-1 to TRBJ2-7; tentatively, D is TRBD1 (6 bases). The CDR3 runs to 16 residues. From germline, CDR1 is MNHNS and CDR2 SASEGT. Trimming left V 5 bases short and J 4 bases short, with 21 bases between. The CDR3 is CASSPASNRVPYEQYF. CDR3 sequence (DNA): TGTGCCAGCAGTCCCGCCTCAAACAGGGTTCCATACGAGCAGTACTTC.

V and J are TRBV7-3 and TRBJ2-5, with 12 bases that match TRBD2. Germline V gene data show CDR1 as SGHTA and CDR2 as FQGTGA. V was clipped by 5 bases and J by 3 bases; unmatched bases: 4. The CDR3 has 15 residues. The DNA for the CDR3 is TGTGCCAGCAGCCGACTAGCGGGGGCCGAAGAGACCCAGTACTTC. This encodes CASSRLAGAEETQYF.